This T cell receptor (beta chain) was sequenced during a study of cytomegalovirus exposure and HLA in healthy donors. Study information: A prior analysis found about 120 million unique TCR beta sequences from approximately 200 million T cells.

A word on this clone: As yet, its antigen is unknown.

Healthy donors of bone marrow made up the group. Germline CDR1 is SGHDT and CDR2 is YYEEEE. The CDR3 runs 14 residues. After removal of 2 bases from V and 4 bases from J, the junction contained 6 bases not matched to a gene. Study findings and constraints: Immune exposure was documented only through CMV serostatus. The authors considered a cluster of highly shared sequence variants likely to be a sequencing artifact.

PCR amplification relied on 60 Vbeta primers (plus 13 Jbeta primers). Some clones are missing from TCRdb's copy, which holds only in-frame ones; the method was immunoSEQ multiplex PCR. The data hold under 110,000 clones, with 60% to 75% observed a single time. The rearrangement joins TRBV5-6 to TRBJ2-7; 7 nucleotides align to TRBD2. The source material was PBMCs. The sequence came from a male donor in good health and CMV-seropositive. This CDR3 is CASSFVAGEYEQYF. The CDR3 DNA sequence: TGTGCCAGCAGCTTCGTCGCGGGGGAGTACGAGCAGTACTTC.